A single sample gave rise to the 27 T cell receptor beta chains below, sequenced in a study of T cell responses to AZD1222 COVID-19 vaccine. Libraries were prepared by immunoSEQ multiplex PCR; TCRdb keeps only in-frame clonotypes and omits some of them. Of some 150,000 clones listed, 85% to 95% were seen once; the top ten hold just over 5%. This specimen consisted of peripheral blood, obtained on day 0 of AZD1222 vaccination. These receptors all stem from an adult in good health.

V and J are TRBV11-2 and TRBJ1-3; no definite D call. Trimming left V 5 bases short and J 5 bases short, with 16 bases between. The CDR3 has 15 amino acids. Germline V gene sequence: CDR1 SGHAT, CDR2 FQNNGV. For the CDR3, the DNA is TGTGCCAGCAGCCGGAGCTCCTTCCTTCGAAACACCATATATTTT. It codes for CASSRSSFLRNTIYF.

CDR3 sequence reads: CASSIRKENYGYTF. The CDR3, as DNA: TGTGCCAGTAGTATCCGAAAGGAAAACTATGGCTACACCTTC. The rearrangement links TRBV19 to TRBJ1-2, with unresolved D. V lost 3 bases and J lost 2, with 10 bases in between. The CDR3 loop spans 14 amino acids. CDR1 LNHDA and CDR2 SQIVND come from the germline V gene (reference sequence).

The V call is TRBV9, the J call TRBJ1-3; D may be TRBD1 (5 bases). The CDR3 length is 14 residues. V was shortened by 3 bases and J by 5 bases, with 12 bases between the two germline ends. CDR1 is SGDLS and CDR2 is YYNGEE in the germline V gene. The CDR3 sequence is CASSAPGPRNTIYF. CDR3 in DNA: TGTGCCAGCAGCGCACCGGGACCCAGAAACACCATATATTTT.

The CDR3: CATSRAPGMNTEAFF. The CDR3 region has the DNA TGTGCCACCAGCAGAGCCCCCGGAATGAACACTGAAGCTTTCTTT. The chain couples TRBV15 to TRBJ1-1; D is uncertain. The CDR3 runs to 15 residues. The V end lost 1 base, the J end lost 0 bases, and 9 bases lay between the germline ends. Germline V lookup: CDR1 LNHNV, CDR2 YYDKDF (reference sequence).

The V call is TRBV2, the J call TRBJ1-4, with D uncertain. The CDR3 covers 14 residues. V gave up 7 bases and J gave up 5 bases, with 14 bases separating them. Germline CDR1 and CDR2: SNHLY and FYNNEI. CDR3 in DNA: TGTGCCAGCACCGGACCTGGAGGAAATGAAAAACTGTTTTTT. Translated, it gives CASTGPGGNEKLFF. The full variable domain, its missing parts supplied by reference TRBV2 and TRBJ1-4, is EPEVTQTPSHQVTQMGQEVILRCVPISNHLYFYWYRQILGQKVEFLVSFYNNEISEKSEIFDDQFSVERPDGSNFTLKIRSTKLEDSAMYFCASTGPGGNEKLFFGSGTQLSVL.

In nucleotides, the CDR3 is TGTGCCAGCAGTGAATCCGTGGGAAACACCATATATTTT. Translating it yields CASSESVGNTIYF. The V call is TRBV25-1, the J call TRBJ1-3; D remains unclear. The V and J ends lost 1 base and 4 bases respectively, with 5 bases between them. The CDR3 is 13 amino acids. Looked up from germline, CDR1 is MGHDK and CDR2 is SYGVNS. The complete variable domain, with remaining parts taken from reference TRBV25-1 and TRBJ1-3, reads EADIYQTPRYLVIGTGKKITLECSQTMGHDKMYWYQQDPGMELHLIHYSYGVNSTEKGDLSSESTVSRIRTEHFPLTLESARPSHTSQYLCASSESVGNTIYFGEGSWLTVV.

The chain couples TRBV2 to TRBJ1-2; D gene unclear. V shed 5 bases and J shed 0 bases, with 13 bases lying between them. Germline V gene data show CDR1 as SNHLY and CDR2 as FYNNEI. This CDR3 has 15 amino acids. The DNA for the CDR3 is TGTGCCAGCAGTAGCGGACGGACCGCTAACTATGGCTACACCTTC. Protein product: CASSSGRTANYGYTF.

V and J are TRBV5-1 and TRBJ2-7, with 7 bases lining up with TRBD2. V shed 4 bases and J 0 bases; nucleotides not matched to a gene: 7. The CDR3 has 15 residues. Germline V lookup: CDR1 SGHRS, CDR2 YFSETQ. CDR3 DNA sequence: TGCGCCAGCAGCGGGGAGGGCGCAATCTCCTACGAGCAGTACTTC. Its protein product is CASSGEGAISYEQYF.

The chain links TRBV27 to TRBJ1-2; possibly TRBD1 for D (5 bases). Germline values: CDR1 MNHEY, CDR2 SMNVEV (reference sequence). Deletions cut 6 bases from V and 4 bases from J, with 27 bases between. The length of the CDR3 is 18 residues. The CDR3 bases are TGTGCCAGCAGAGGGCTAAGAGGAAACCGGGACGGATTCTATGGCTACACCTTC. Its protein is CASRGLRGNRDGFYGYTF.

This clone was seen a single time. The rearrangement uses TRBV9 and TRBJ1-2, with TRBD1 as a possible D gene (6 bases). From germline, CDR1 is SGDLS and CDR2 YYNGEE. Deletions cut 0 bases from V and 4 bases from J, with 10 bases between. CDR3 length: 14 residues. CDR3 loop: CASSVATGPYGYTF. The CDR3 nucleotides read TGTGCCAGCAGCGTAGCTACAGGGCCCTATGGCTACACCTTC.

This sequence joins TRBV4-2 and TRBJ2-5, with D perhaps TRBD2 (6 bases). Germline V gives CDR1 LGHNA, CDR2 YNFKEQ. Trimming pared 2 bases from V and 5 bases from J, leaving 9 bases between. The CDR3 consists of 13 residues. The chain's CDR3 is CASSQRLEETQYF. DNA for the CDR3: TGTGCCAGCAGCCAAAGACTAGAGGAGACCCAGTACTTC.

This clone has only a few counts. This rearrangement joins TRBV2 to TRBJ2-7; TRBD1 is a possible D gene (6 bases). Looked up from germline, CDR1 is SNHLY and CDR2 is FYNNEI. The V end lost 1 base, the J end lost 0 bases, and 10 bases lay between the germline ends. CDR3 length equals 15 residues. The CDR3 DNA is TGTGCCAGCAGTGAAGGGACAGCGGCCTCCTACGAGCAGTACTTC. Translation gives CASSEGTAASYEQYF.

The chain uses TRBV24-1 and TRBJ2-5; 8 nucleotides agree with TRBD2. Per the germline V gene, CDR1 is KGHDR and CDR2 is SFDVKD. The CDR3 extends over 15 amino acids. V shed 6 bases and J 5 bases; nucleotides not matched to a gene: 10. The DNA for the CDR3 is TGTGCCACCAGTTTAGGTAGCGGGAATTGGGAGACCCAGTACTTC. Translating gives CATSLGSGNWETQYF.

The CDR3 DNA follows: TGTGCCAGCAGCACGGACGGAGTAAGCACAGATACGCAGTATTTT. This codes for CASSTDGVSTDTQYF. The chain combines TRBV6-2 or TRBV6-3 with TRBJ2-3; D is uncertain. This CDR3 comprises 15 residues. CDR1 and CDR2 (germline): MNHEY, SVGEGT. V was trimmed by 6 bases and J by 0 bases, leaving 13 bases between them.

The chain has TRBV5-1 and TRBJ2-1; TRBD2 matches at 8 bases. Germline V gene sequence: CDR1 SGHRS, CDR2 YFSETQ. V was clipped by 2 bases and J by 9 bases; unmatched bases: 10. This CDR3 contains 15 residues. CDR3 DNA: TGCGCCAGCAGCTTAAACGGGAGGGCCCTCCGTGAGCAGTTCTTC. This encodes CASSLNGRALREQFF.

This clone has a single count. The chain links TRBV6-5 to TRBJ1-4; 8 positions agree with TRBD1. Germline values: CDR1 MNHEY, CDR2 SVGAGI. The ends lost 2 bases at V and 6 bases at J; junction bases unmatched: 8. The CDR3 extends over 16 amino acids. Written as DNA, the CDR3 is TGTGCCAGCAGTTACGGAGGGGCAGGGGGCGATGAAAAACTGTTTTTT. Residues: CASSYGGAGGDEKLFF.

The V and J genes are TRBV4-1 and TRBJ1-2; TRBD1 aligns across 8 bases. The CDR3 has 17 amino acids. With V trimmed by 1 base and J by 0 bases, 7 bases remained unmatched. Germline loops: CDR1 MGHRA, CDR2 YSYEKL. The CDR3 region has the DNA TGCGCCAGCAGCCAAGCTTTCCAGGGGGCAGCTAACTATGGCTACACCTTC. Translating it yields CASSQAFQGAANYGYTF.

The chain couples TRBV4-1 to TRBJ1-2, with D possibly being TRBD1 (5 bases). This CDR3 is built from 19 residues. The V end was cut by 0 bases, the J end by 8 bases, with 28 bases between. Germline V gives CDR1 MGHRA, CDR2 YSYEKL. The CDR3 sequence: CASSQDLGGVDRPRRGYTF. The CDR3 DNA is TGCGCCAGCAGCCAAGATCTTGGTGGGGTTGACAGACCCAGGAGGGGCTACACCTTC.

The chain employs TRBV30 and TRBJ2-2; 8 bases match TRBD2. V dropped 2 bases and J dropped 4; count of bases not matched to a gene: 9. Germline V CDR1 and CDR2: GTSNPN, SVGIG (reference sequence). CDR3 length: 16 amino acids. CDR3 protein: CAWSPLGGEVTGELFF. The CDR3 DNA sequence: TGTGCCTGGAGTCCCCTCGGGGGGGAGGTCACCGGGGAGCTGTTTTTT. The variable domain in full, with the rest retrieved from reference TRBV30 and TRBJ2-2, is SQTIHQWPATLVQPVGSPLSLECTVEGTSNPNLYWYRQAAGRGLQLLFYSVGIGQISSEVPQNLSASRPQDRQFILSSKKLLLSDSGFYLCAWSPLGGEVTGELFFGEGSRLTVL.

J is TRBJ2-5 and V is TRBV30, with D possibly being TRBD1 or TRBD2 (5 bases each). Trimming shortened V by 3 bases and J by 3 bases, and 14 bases separated the two germline ends. The germline gives CDR1 GTSNPN, CDR2 SVGIG (reference sequence). CDR3 length: 14 residues. The DNA of the CDR3 is TGTGCCTGGAGGACCGGGACGGCAAAAGAGACCCAGTACTTC. This sequence encodes CAWRTGTAKETQYF.

The CDR3 sequence is CASSLGPPRDYGYTF. The CDR3 region has the DNA TGTGCCAGCAGTTTGGGGCCGCCCAGGGACTATGGCTACACCTTC. J is TRBJ1-2 and V is TRBV27; D possibly corresponds to TRBD1 (5 bases). The CDR3 is 15 amino acids. Trimming shortened V by 3 bases and J by 3 bases, and 14 bases separated the two germline ends. CDR1 MNHEY and CDR2 SMNVEV come from the germline V gene (reference sequence).

CDR3 DNA sequence: TGTGCCAGCAGCACCTTGGAGTACGAGCAGTACTTC. Amino acid sequence: CASSTLEYEQYF. V and J are TRBV7-9 and TRBJ2-7; unclear D gene. The V gene's germline CDR1 is SEHNR and CDR2 FQNEAQ (reference sequence). Trimming left V 5 bases short and J 4 bases short, with 9 bases between. There are 12 residues in the CDR3.

The J gene is TRBJ2-5, the V gene TRBV29-1; 10 positions agree with TRBD1. Germline CDR1 is SQVTM and CDR2 is ANQGSEA. V lost 6 bases and J lost 2; bases outside the gene matches: 6. This CDR3 contains 14 residues. The CDR3 DNA is TGCAGCGTGGCCGACAGGGGGCGGCAAGAGACCCAGTACTTC. It translates to CSVADRGRQETQYF.

This clone was seen once. The V gene is TRBV24-1, the J gene TRBJ2-2; D unclear. Germline assignment: CDR1 KGHDR and CDR2 SFDVKD. CDR3 length: 13 residues. The ends were cut back, 6 bases at V and 3 bases at J, with 7 bases in the middle. The CDR3 loop is CATSSSYTGELFF. The CDR3 DNA follows: TGTGCCACCAGTAGCAGTTACACCGGGGAGCTGTTTTTT.

This chain joins TRBV6-5 and TRBJ1-2, with D possibly TRBD1 on 5 matching bases. Trimming stripped 6 bases from V and 0 bases from J, with 11 bases between. There are 14 residues in the CDR3. The germline gives CDR1 MNHEY, CDR2 SVGAGI. This chain's CDR3 is CASRTDFTNYGYTF. The CDR3 nucleotides read TGTGCCAGCAGGACAGATTTTACTAACTATGGCTACACCTTC.

This sequence joins TRBV4-1 and TRBJ2-1; 9 bases are shared with TRBD2. The CDR3 is 15 amino acids. Germline V gives CDR1 MGHRA, CDR2 YSYEKL. Germline trimming cut 4 bases from V and 8 bases from J; bases unmatched to any gene: 9. The CDR3 nucleotides read TGCGCCAGCAGCCTAAGAGATAGCGGGAGCCATGAGCAGTTCTTC. This translates into CASSLRDSGSHEQFF.

The chain links TRBV7-9 to TRBJ2-3; no reliable D call. This CDR3 is 13 amino acids long. CDR1 and CDR2 from the germline V gene are SEHNR and FQNEAQ (reference sequence). The V end lost 3 bases, the J end lost 5 bases, and 9 bases lay between the germline ends. The CDR3 sequence: CASSFLQQDTQYF. In nucleotides, the CDR3 is TGTGCCAGCAGCTTCCTCCAGCAAGATACGCAGTATTTT.